This TCR beta chain comes out of a study of cytomegalovirus exposure and HLA in healthy donors. Primers: 60 Vbeta forward and 13 Jbeta reverse. Libraries were prepared by immunoSEQ multiplex PCR; TCRdb keeps only in-frame clonotypes and omits some of them. This sample has under 200,000 clones; over 60% occur once, and the top ten carry 11% to 15%. The CDR3 is 16 residues long. J lost 2 bases, V lost 3 bases, and 10 bases had no gene match. Looked up from germline, CDR1 is MNHEY and CDR2 is SMNVEV (reference sequence). V gene TRBV27 combines with J gene TRBJ2-7, with 7 bases identical to TRBD2. The clonotype originates from a man aged 45 to 65 in good health and CMV-seropositive. The material sequenced was PBMCs. The CDR3 DNA reads as TGTGCCAGCAGTTTGGGTTCCGGGACTATCCCCTACGAGCAGTACTTC. This translates into CASSLGSGTIPYEQYF.